This T cell receptor (beta chain) was obtained from a study of OX40 agonist ivuxolimab in advanced cancers. On the study more broadly: Of mixed ages from about 20 to 80 and averaging 60 years, the group was about 80% male. General observations from the study: Relative to CD4+, CD8+ T cells held more expanded clones on average.

Patients were ruled out by autoimmune disease history or systemic immunosuppression. Blood sampling was done at baseline, cycle 4 day 1, and cycle 7 day 1. Trimming left V 6 bases short and J 4 bases short, with 4 bases between. This CDR3 region has 11 residues. The germline gives CDR1 MNHEY, CDR2 SVGAGI. Produced via immunoSEQ multiplex PCR; TCRdb's table is partial and in-frame only. The table records 60,000 or so clones, about 89% of them present only once. Points on this clone: Its antigen is as yet unknown.

The V call is TRBV6-5, the J call TRBJ2-1; D call uncertain. This TCR came from an adult with an advanced solid tumor such as melanoma, head and neck, liver or kidney cancer. This specimen consisted of CD4+ or CD8+ T cells sorted from blood, obtained in a trial of the OX40 agonist ivuxolimab. CDR3: CASSVYNEQFF. CDR3 coding DNA: TGTGCCAGCAGCGTATACAATGAGCAGTTCTTC.